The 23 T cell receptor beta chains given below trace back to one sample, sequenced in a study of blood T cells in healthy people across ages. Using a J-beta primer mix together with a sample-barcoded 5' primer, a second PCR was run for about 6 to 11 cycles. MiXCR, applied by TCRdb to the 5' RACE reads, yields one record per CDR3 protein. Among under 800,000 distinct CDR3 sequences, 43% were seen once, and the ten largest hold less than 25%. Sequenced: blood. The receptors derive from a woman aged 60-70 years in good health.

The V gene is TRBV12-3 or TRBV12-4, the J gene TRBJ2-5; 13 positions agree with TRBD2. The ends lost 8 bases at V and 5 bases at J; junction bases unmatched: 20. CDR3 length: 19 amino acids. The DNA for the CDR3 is TGTGCCAGCGGATCACTATGGACTAGCGGGGGCCAAAGACAGGAGACCCAGTACTTC. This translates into CASGSLWTSGGQRQETQYF.

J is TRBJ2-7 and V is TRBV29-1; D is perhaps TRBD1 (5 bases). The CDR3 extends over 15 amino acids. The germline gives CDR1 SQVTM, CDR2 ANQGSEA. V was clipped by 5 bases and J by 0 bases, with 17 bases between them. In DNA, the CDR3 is TGCAGCGTTTCCTCGGTACAGGAGAACTCCTACGAGCAGTACTTC. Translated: CSVSSVQENSYEQYF.

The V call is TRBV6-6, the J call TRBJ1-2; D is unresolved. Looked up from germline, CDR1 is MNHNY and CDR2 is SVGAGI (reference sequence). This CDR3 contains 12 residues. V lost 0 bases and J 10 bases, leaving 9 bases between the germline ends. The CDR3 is CASSYSNADYTF. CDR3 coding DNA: TGTGCCAGCAGTTACTCGAACGCGGACTACACCTTC.

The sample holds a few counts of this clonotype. The CDR3 is CASSPSDGGETQYF. The DNA of the CDR3 is TGTGCCAGCAGCCCATCAGACGGGGGAGAGACCCAGTACTTC. The chain recombines TRBV3-1 with TRBJ2-5, with D tentatively TRBD2 (6 bases). This CDR3 has 14 amino acids. The germline gives CDR1 LGHDT, CDR2 YNNKEL (reference sequence). The V and J ends lost 4 bases and 4 bases respectively, with 13 bases between them.

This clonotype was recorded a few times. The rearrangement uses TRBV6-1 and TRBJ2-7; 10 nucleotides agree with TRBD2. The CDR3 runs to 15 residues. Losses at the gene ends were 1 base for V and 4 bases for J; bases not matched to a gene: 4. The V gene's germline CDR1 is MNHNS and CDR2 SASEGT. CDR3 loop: CASSEVLAGTYEQYF. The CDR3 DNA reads TGTGCCAGCAGTGAAGTACTAGCGGGGACGTACGAGCAGTACTTC.

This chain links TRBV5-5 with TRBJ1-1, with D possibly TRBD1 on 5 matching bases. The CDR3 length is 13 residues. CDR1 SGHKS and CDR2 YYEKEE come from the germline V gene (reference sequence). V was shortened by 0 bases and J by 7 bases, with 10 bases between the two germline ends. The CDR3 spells CASSLGGTFEAFF. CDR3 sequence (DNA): TGTGCCAGCAGCTTGGGGGGGACCTTTGAAGCTTTCTTT.

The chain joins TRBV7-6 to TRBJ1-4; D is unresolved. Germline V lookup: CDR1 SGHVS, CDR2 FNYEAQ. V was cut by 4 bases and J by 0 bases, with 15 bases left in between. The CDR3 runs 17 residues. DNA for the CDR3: TGTGCCAGCAGCTCTGACACCCCTGTATCAACTAATGAAAAACTGTTTTTT. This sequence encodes CASSSDTPVSTNEKLFF.

CDR3 loop: CASSDDRGGGYEQYF. The CDR3 nucleotides are TGTGCCAGCAGCGACGACAGGGGAGGTGGCTACGAGCAGTACTTC. V is TRBV9 and J is TRBJ2-7, with TRBD1 matching over 8 bases. V was pared by 3 bases and J by 3 bases, with 8 bases of the junction left unmatched. Germline V lookup: CDR1 SGDLS, CDR2 YYNGEE. The CDR3 is 15 amino acids.

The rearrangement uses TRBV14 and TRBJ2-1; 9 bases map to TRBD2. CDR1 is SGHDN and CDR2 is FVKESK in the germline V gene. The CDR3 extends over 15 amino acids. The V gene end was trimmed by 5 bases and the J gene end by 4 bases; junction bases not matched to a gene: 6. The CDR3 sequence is CASSTGTSPYNEQFF. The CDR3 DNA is TGTGCCAGCAGCACCGGGACTAGCCCTTACAATGAGCAGTTCTTC.

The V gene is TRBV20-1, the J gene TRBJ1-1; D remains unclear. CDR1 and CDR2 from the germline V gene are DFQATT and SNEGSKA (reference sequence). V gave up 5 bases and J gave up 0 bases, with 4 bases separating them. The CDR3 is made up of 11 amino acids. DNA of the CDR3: TGCAGTGCTTTAGTGAACACTGAAGCTTTCTTT. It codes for CSALVNTEAFF.

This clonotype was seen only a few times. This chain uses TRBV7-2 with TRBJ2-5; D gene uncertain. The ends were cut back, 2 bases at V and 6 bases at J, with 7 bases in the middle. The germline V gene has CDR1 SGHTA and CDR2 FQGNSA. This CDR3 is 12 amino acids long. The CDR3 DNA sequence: TGTGCCAGCAGCTTACTACTACAGACCCAGTACTTC. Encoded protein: CASSLLLQTQYF.

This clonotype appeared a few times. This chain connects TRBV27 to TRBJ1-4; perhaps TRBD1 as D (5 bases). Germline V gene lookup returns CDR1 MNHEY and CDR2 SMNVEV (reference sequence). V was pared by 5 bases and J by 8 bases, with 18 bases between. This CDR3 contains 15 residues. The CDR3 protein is CASSPPTTGGEKLFF. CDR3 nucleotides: TGTGCCAGCAGTCCTCCGACTACAGGAGGCGAAAAACTGTTTTTT.

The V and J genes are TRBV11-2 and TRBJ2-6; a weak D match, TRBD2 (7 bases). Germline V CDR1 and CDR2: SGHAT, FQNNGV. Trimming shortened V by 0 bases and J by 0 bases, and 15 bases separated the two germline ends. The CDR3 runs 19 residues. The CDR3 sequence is CASSLELTGGRSGANVLTF. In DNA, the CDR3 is TGTGCCAGCAGCTTAGAGTTAACGGGGGGCCGCTCTGGGGCCAACGTCCTGACTTTC.

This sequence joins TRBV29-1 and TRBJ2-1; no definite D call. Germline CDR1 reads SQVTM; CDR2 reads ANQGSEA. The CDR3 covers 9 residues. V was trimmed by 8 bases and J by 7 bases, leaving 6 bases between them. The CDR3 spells CSPPNEQFF. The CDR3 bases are TGCAGCCCCCCGAATGAGCAGTTCTTC.

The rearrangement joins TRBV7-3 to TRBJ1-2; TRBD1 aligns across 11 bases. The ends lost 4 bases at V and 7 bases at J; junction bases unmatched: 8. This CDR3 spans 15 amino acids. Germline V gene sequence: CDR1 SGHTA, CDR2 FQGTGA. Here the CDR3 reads CASSSPGQGESGYTF. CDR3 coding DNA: TGTGCCAGCAGCTCGCCGGGACAGGGGGAAAGTGGCTACACCTTC.

CDR3 DNA: TGTGCCAGCAGCCAAGACCCGGGCAGGGACGACTACGAGCAGTACTTC. Translated, it gives CASSQDPGRDDYEQYF. The chain joins TRBV4-2 to TRBJ2-5, with D perhaps given as TRBD1 or TRBD2 (5 bases each). The J call is doubtful: the DNA matches TRBJ2-7 better. This CDR3 has 16 amino acids. The germline V gene has CDR1 LGHNA and CDR2 YNFKEQ.

Written as DNA, the CDR3 is TGCAGTGCTAGTCGGCCGTACTCCGGGACAAGGGTAAATCAGCCCCAGCATTTT. Its protein product is CSASRPYSGTRVNQPQHF. The genes are TRBV20-1 and TRBJ1-5; possibly TRBD1 for D (6 bases). The CDR3 contains 18 residues. Looked up from germline, CDR1 is DFQATT and CDR2 is SNEGSKA (reference sequence). V was shortened by 3 bases and J by 4 bases, with 25 bases between the two germline ends.

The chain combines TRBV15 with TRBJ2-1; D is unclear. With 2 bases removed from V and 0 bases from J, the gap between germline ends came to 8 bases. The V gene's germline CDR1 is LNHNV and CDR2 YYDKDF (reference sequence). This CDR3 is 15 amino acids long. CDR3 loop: CATSRLSDSYNEQFF. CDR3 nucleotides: TGTGCCACCAGCAGACTGTCAGACTCCTACAATGAGCAGTTCTTC.

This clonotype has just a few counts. The CDR3 coding sequence is TGTGCCAGCAGCGTAGGAGGAGAGGGGGGGTATCCGTTCTTC. Amino acids: CASSVGGEGGYPFF. V usage is TRBV9 and J usage is TRBJ2-1, with a tentative D call TRBD2 (7 bases). V was cut by 0 bases and J by 15 bases, with 19 bases left in between. CDR3 length equals 14 residues. Germline V CDR1 and CDR2: SGDLS, YYNGEE.

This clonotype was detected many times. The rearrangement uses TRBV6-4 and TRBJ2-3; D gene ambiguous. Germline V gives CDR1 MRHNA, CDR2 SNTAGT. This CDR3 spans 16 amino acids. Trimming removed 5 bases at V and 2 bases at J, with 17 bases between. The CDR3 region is CASSSQTLGTTDTQYF. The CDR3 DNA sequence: TGTGCCAGCAGTTCACAGACTCTCGGCACCACAGATACGCAGTATTTT.

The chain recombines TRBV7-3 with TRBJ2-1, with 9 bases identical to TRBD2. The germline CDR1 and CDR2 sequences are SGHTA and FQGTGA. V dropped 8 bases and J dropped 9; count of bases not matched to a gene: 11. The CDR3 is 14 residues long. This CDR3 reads CASSEGTSLGEQFF. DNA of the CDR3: TGTGCCAGCTCTGAGGGGACTAGCTTGGGTGAGCAGTTCTTC.

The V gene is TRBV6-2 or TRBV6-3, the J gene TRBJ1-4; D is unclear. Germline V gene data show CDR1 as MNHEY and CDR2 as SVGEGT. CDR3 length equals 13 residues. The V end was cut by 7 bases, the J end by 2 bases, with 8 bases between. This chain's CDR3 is CASTLDTNEKLFF. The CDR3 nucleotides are TGTGCCAGCACCCTCGACACTAATGAAAAACTGTTTTTT.

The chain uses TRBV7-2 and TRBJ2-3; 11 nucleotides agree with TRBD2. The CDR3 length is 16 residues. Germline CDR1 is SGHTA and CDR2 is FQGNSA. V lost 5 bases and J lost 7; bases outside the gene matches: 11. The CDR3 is CASSQELAGEINTQYF. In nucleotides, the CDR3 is TGTGCCAGCAGCCAGGAACTAGCGGGAGAAATAAATACGCAGTATTTT.